This passage covers 7 T cell receptor beta chains from one sample sequenced in a study of shared clonotypes between healthy human individuals. The protocol was immunoSEQ multiplex PCR, while the TCRdb copy is restricted to in-frame clones and leaves out a portion. The sample lists 950,000 to 1,100,000 clones, roughly 80% occurring once. The sample consisted of memory CD4+ T cells sorted from blood. Noted subset: CD45RA-negative fraction. Receptors were obtained from a man between 18 and 29 years old in good health.

There are a few counts of this clone. The chain is built from TRBV27 and TRBJ2-1; D is undetermined. The germline gives CDR1 MNHEY, CDR2 SMNVEV (reference sequence). V dropped 5 bases and J dropped 2 bases, with 10 bases sitting between them. The CDR3 runs to 14 residues. The DNA of the CDR3 is TGTGCCAGCAGTCCACAGACACCCTACAATGAGCAGTTCTTC. It specifies CASSPQTPYNEQFF.

The chain joins TRBV5-4 to TRBJ1-3; D remains ambiguous. In germline, CDR1 is SGHNT, CDR2 YYREEE (reference sequence). The CDR3 is made up of 13 amino acids. The germline V and J ends were trimmed by 0 bases and 4 bases, with 5 bases remaining between them. CDR3 nucleotide sequence: TGTGCCAGCAGCTTGGGGGCGGGAAACACCATATATTTT. Translation: CASSLGAGNTIYF.

This clone is a singleton in its sample. The CDR3 loop is CASSQRASGGVNEQFF. Here the CDR3 DNA reads TGCGCCAGCAGCCAAAGGGCCAGCGGAGGGGTAAATGAGCAGTTCTTC. The chain recombines TRBV4-3 with TRBJ2-1; maybe TRBD2 (6 bases). Between the trimmed V and J ends, which lost 2 bases and 7 bases, there was a span of 18 bases. Germline-derived CDR1 and CDR2 are LGHNA and YSLEER. The CDR3 runs to 16 residues.

The CDR3 reads CASKTPRTGPYEQYF. The CDR3, as DNA: TGTGCCAGTAAGACCCCCCGGACAGGCCCCTACGAGCAGTACTTC. The chain links TRBV19 to TRBJ2-7; the match to TRBD1 covers 7 bases. Germline V gives CDR1 LNHDA, CDR2 SQIVND (reference sequence). The CDR3 consists of 15 residues. The V segment lost 7 bases and the J segment 2 bases; nucleotides outside the gene matches: 11. Looking up the rest from reference TRBV19 and TRBJ2-7 gives the full variable domain: DGGITQSPKYLFRKEGQNVTLSCEQNLNHDAMYWYRQDPGQGLRLIYYSQIVNDFQKGDIAEGYSVSREKKESFPLTVTSAQKNPTAFYLCASKTPRTGPYEQYFGPGTRLTVT.

V usage is TRBV30 and J usage is TRBJ1-4, with 8 nucleotides matching TRBD1. V lost 5 bases, J lost 9 bases, and 11 bases stayed unmatched. Germline-derived CDR1 and CDR2 are GTSNPN and SVGIG (reference sequence). The CDR3 has 14 amino acids. CDR3 protein: CAWGHTGGLQKLFF. The CDR3 DNA reads TGTGCCTGGGGCCATACAGGGGGGCTGCAAAAACTGTTTTTT.

This chain connects TRBV21-1 to TRBJ2-3; the DNA was not used to check the table's D call, TRBD2. TRBV21-1 is termed a pseudogene. The CDR3 is 18 amino acids. CDR3 nucleotides: TGTGCCAGCAGCAAAGCCCTCCCGACTAGGAGGGGAGGGGATACGCAGTATTTT. Residues: CASSKALPTRRGGDTQYF.

The rearrangement joins TRBV19 to TRBJ2-3; 9 bases map to TRBD2. Per germline, CDR1 LNHDA and CDR2 SQIVND (reference sequence). The CDR3 contains 16 residues. The trim removed 4 bases at V and 1 base at J, leaving 6 bases unmatched. The CDR3 coding sequence is TGTGCCAGTAGTAGAGTCAAGCGGGAGGGCACAGATACGCAGTATTTT. This codes for CASSRVKREGTDTQYF.